Listed below are T cell receptor beta chains from one sample, sequenced in a study of blood T cell repertoires in COVID-19. The method was immunoSEQ multiplex PCR; TCRdb's version includes in-frame clones alone and lacks a portion of them. The sample holds about 160,000 clones, around four fifths seen once. Input material: peripheral blood. These receptor sequences come from a human donor in a cohort sampled during active COVID-19. The CDR3 runs from the conserved cysteine through the conserved F or W. A D gene is named only where the DNA matches it firmly. Size is omitted from some rows. Given values are once, few, many or a class for expanded clones.

len: 14; v_gene: TRBV19; d_gene: .; abundance: .; j_gene: TRBJ2-2; CDR3aa: CASSISGVAGELFF; CDR3nt: TGTGCCAGTAGTATCTCGGGGGTAGCGGGGGAGCTGTTTTTT
len: 18; v_gene: TRBV24-1; d_gene: TRBD2; abundance: .; j_gene: TRBJ2-3; CDR3aa: CATSPTGIAGGSTDTQYF; CDR3nt: TGTGCCACCAGCCCCACAGGGATCGCGGGGGGTAGCACAGATACGCAGTATTTT
len: 13; v_gene: TRBV9; d_gene: .; abundance: .; j_gene: TRBJ2-1; CDR3aa: CASSISAHNEQFF; CDR3nt: TGTGCCAGCAGCATTAGCGCCCACAATGAGCAGTTCTTC
len: 11; v_gene: TRBV20-1; d_gene: .; abundance: .; j_gene: TRBJ2-7; CDR3aa: CSAEDIGEQYF; CDR3nt: TGCAGTGCTGAGGATATCGGCGAGCAGTACTTC
len: 11; v_gene: TRBV20-1; d_gene: .; abundance: few; j_gene: TRBJ1-3; CDR3aa: CSARSGNTIYF; CDR3nt: TGCAGTGCTAGAAGCGGAAACACCATATATTTT
len: 15; v_gene: TRBV11-2; d_gene: .; abundance: .; j_gene: TRBJ2-1; CDR3aa: CASSWGGLDYNEQFF; CDR3nt: TGTGCCAGCAGCTGGGGAGGACTTGATTACAATGAGCAGTTCTTC
len: 16; v_gene: TRBV7-9; d_gene: .; abundance: .; j_gene: TRBJ1-1; CDR3aa: CASSLGQRTANTEAFF; CDR3nt: TGTGCCAGCAGCTTAGGACAGCGGACAGCGAACACTGAAGCTTTCTTT
len: 12; v_gene: TRBV30; d_gene: .; abundance: .; j_gene: TRBJ1-2; CDR3aa: CACRGLTYGYTF; CDR3nt: TGTGCCTGCAGAGGGCTGACCTATGGCTACACCTTC
len: 15; v_gene: TRBV28; d_gene: TRBD1; abundance: .; j_gene: TRBJ2-5; CDR3aa: CASSMGDRVQETQYF; CDR3nt: TGTGCCAGCAGCATGGGGGACAGGGTGCAAGAGACCCAGTACTTC
len: 13; v_gene: TRBV19; d_gene: .; abundance: .; j_gene: TRBJ1-5; CDR3aa: CASSSRGNQPQHF; CDR3nt: TGTGCCAGTAGTAGCAGGGGTAATCAGCCCCAGCATTTT
len: 13; v_gene: TRBV28; d_gene: .; abundance: .; j_gene: TRBJ2-7; CDR3aa: CASIAPGRYEQYF; CDR3nt: TGTGCCAGCATTGCCCCAGGGCGGTACGAGCAGTACTTC
len: 13; v_gene: TRBV27; d_gene: .; abundance: once; j_gene: TRBJ2-5; CDR3aa: CASRTLYQETQYF; CDR3nt: TGTGCCAGCCGAACATTGTACCAAGAGACCCAGTACTTC
len: 15; v_gene: TRBV12-5; d_gene: .; abundance: few; j_gene: TRBJ1-3; CDR3aa: CASGIQRGSGNTIYF; CDR3nt: TGTGCTAGTGGTATACAACGGGGGTCTGGAAACACCATATATTTT
len: 16; v_gene: TRBV19; d_gene: .; abundance: .; j_gene: TRBJ2-6; CDR3aa: CASSIVGDSGANVLTF; CDR3nt: TGTGCCAGTAGTATAGTAGGAGACTCTGGGGCCAACGTCCTGACTTTC
len: 16; v_gene: TRBV19; d_gene: TRBD1; abundance: few; j_gene: TRBJ1-2; CDR3aa: CASSISPQGAFYGYTF; CDR3nt: TGTGCCAGTAGTATCTCCCCCCAGGGGGCTTTCTATGGCTACACCTTC
len: 16; v_gene: TRBV7-8; d_gene: TRBD1; abundance: .; j_gene: TRBJ1-5; CDR3aa: CASSLVGGRDGQPQHF; CDR3nt: TGTGCCAGCAGCTTAGTAGGGGGCAGGGATGGGCAGCCCCAGCATTTT
len: 18; v_gene: TRBV18; d_gene: .; abundance: .; j_gene: TRBJ2-3; CDR3aa: CASSPYQYRSYRTDTQYF; CDR3nt: TGTGCCAGCTCACCGTACCAATATAGAAGCTACCGCACAGATACGCAGTATTTT
len: 16; v_gene: TRBV27; d_gene: .; abundance: .; j_gene: TRBJ2-5; CDR3aa: CASSLSWQVLQETQYF; CDR3nt: TGTGCCAGCAGTTTATCGTGGCAGGTGTTACAAGAGACCCAGTACTTC
len: 18; v_gene: TRBV21-1; d_gene: .; abundance: .; j_gene: TRBJ2-1; CDR3aa: CASSRSSSEREGDNEQFF; CDR3nt: TGTGCCAGCAGCCGGAGCTCGTCGGAGCGGGAGGGGGACAATGAGCAGTTCTTC
len: 15; v_gene: TRBV7-2; d_gene: TRBD1; abundance: .; j_gene: TRBJ1-1; CDR3aa: CASSVTTGGGTEAFF; CDR3nt: TGTGCCAGCAGCGTAACGACAGGGGGTGGTACTGAAGCTTTCTTT
len: 15; v_gene: TRBV30; d_gene: .; abundance: .; j_gene: TRBJ1-5; CDR3aa: CAWSVGGAPGQPQHF; CDR3nt: TGTGCCTGGAGTGTAGGGGGGGCGCCCGGTCAGCCCCAGCATTTT
len: 13; v_gene: TRBV6-5; d_gene: .; abundance: .; j_gene: TRBJ2-7; CDR3aa: CASTPGLSYEQYF; CDR3nt: TGTGCCAGCACCCCAGGACTGTCCTACGAGCAGTACTTC
len: 14; v_gene: TRBV28; d_gene: TRBD1; abundance: .; j_gene: TRBJ2-2; CDR3aa: CASSWTGADGELFF; CDR3nt: TGTGCCAGCAGTTGGACAGGGGCGGACGGGGAGCTGTTTTTT
len: 14; v_gene: TRBV7-8; d_gene: TRBD1; abundance: .; j_gene: TRBJ2-5; CDR3aa: CASFRDRDQETQYF; CDR3nt: TGTGCCAGCTTCCGGGACAGGGACCAAGAGACCCAGTACTTC
len: 14; v_gene: TRBV28; d_gene: TRBD1; abundance: .; j_gene: TRBJ1-5; CDR3aa: CASSTGVGNQPQHF; CDR3nt: TGTGCCAGCAGCACAGGGGTTGGGAATCAGCCCCAGCATTTT
len: 17; v_gene: TRBV28; d_gene: TRBD1; abundance: .; j_gene: TRBJ1-3; CDR3aa: CASSPFGTASSGNTIYF; CDR3nt: TGTGCCAGCAGTCCCTTTGGGACAGCTTCCTCTGGAAACACCATATATTTT
len: 13; v_gene: TRBV28; d_gene: .; abundance: .; j_gene: TRBJ1-2; CDR3aa: CASSLNGGYGYTF; CDR3nt: TGTGCCAGCAGTTTAAACGGTGGCTATGGCTACACCTTC
len: 13; v_gene: TRBV9; d_gene: TRBD2; abundance: .; j_gene: TRBJ2-5; CDR3aa: CASSTSGEETQYF; CDR3nt: TGTGCCAGCAGCACAAGCGGGGAAGAGACCCAGTACTTC
len: 14; v_gene: TRBV27; d_gene: .; abundance: .; j_gene: TRBJ2-1; CDR3aa: CASSRLGSYNEQFF; CDR3nt: TGTGCCAGCAGTCGGCTAGGTTCCTACAATGAGCAGTTCTTC
len: 15; v_gene: TRBV19; d_gene: .; abundance: .; j_gene: TRBJ1-2; CDR3aa: CASSIFGPGNYGYTF; CDR3nt: TGTGCCAGTAGTATTTTCGGCCCAGGGAACTATGGCTACACCTTC
len: 13; v_gene: TRBV6-5; d_gene: .; abundance: once; j_gene: TRBJ2-1; CDR3aa: CATRGSSYNEQFF; CDR3nt: TGTGCCACTCGGGGGAGCTCCTACAATGAGCAGTTCTTC
len: 15; v_gene: TRBV3-1/TRBV3-2; d_gene: .; abundance: .; j_gene: TRBJ2-7; CDR3aa: CASSQDITGHCEQYF; CDR3nt: TGTGCCAGCAGCCAAGATATCACAGGGCATTGCGAGCAGTACTTC
len: 14; v_gene: TRBV9; d_gene: TRBD2; abundance: .; j_gene: TRBJ2-3; CDR3aa: CASSEGLAGDTQYF; CDR3nt: TGTGCCAGCAGCGAGGGACTAGCGGGAGATACGCAGTATTTT
len: 18; v_gene: TRBV18; d_gene: TRBD2; abundance: .; j_gene: TRBJ2-2; CDR3aa: CASSPPRLAGMDTGELFF; CDR3nt: TGTGCCAGCTCACCACCGCGGCTAGCGGGGATGGACACCGGGGAGCTGTTTTTT
len: 14; v_gene: TRBV18; d_gene: TRBD2; abundance: once; j_gene: TRBJ2-1; CDR3aa: CASSQREAGNEQFF; CDR3nt: TGTGCCAGCTCACAGCGGGAGGCGGGCAATGAGCAGTTCTTC
len: 15; v_gene: TRBV7-2; d_gene: .; abundance: .; j_gene: TRBJ2-2; CDR3aa: CASSQVAGDTGELFF; CDR3nt: TGTGCCAGCAGCCAGGTTGCCGGCGACACCGGGGAGCTGTTTTTT
len: 15; v_gene: TRBV7-2; d_gene: .; abundance: .; j_gene: TRBJ1-6; CDR3aa: CASSLVGQGNSPLHF; CDR3nt: TGTGCCAGCAGCTTAGTTGGGCAGGGAAATTCACCCCTCCACTTT
len: 17; v_gene: TRBV7-6; d_gene: .; abundance: .; j_gene: TRBJ2-2; CDR3aa: CASSPLTGVVGTGELFF; CDR3nt: TGTGCCAGCAGCCCTCTCACGGGGGTTGTAGGCACCGGGGAGCTGTTTTTT
len: 14; v_gene: TRBV5-1; d_gene: .; abundance: .; j_gene: TRBJ1-1; CDR3aa: CASRSDRLNTEAFF; CDR3nt: TGCGCCAGCAGATCCGACAGGCTAAACACTGAAGCTTTCTTT
len: 15; v_gene: TRBV5-1; d_gene: .; abundance: .; j_gene: TRBJ2-1; CDR3aa: CASSFAGDVYNEQFF; CDR3nt: TGCGCCAGCAGCTTCGCAGGGGATGTTTACAATGAGCAGTTCTTC